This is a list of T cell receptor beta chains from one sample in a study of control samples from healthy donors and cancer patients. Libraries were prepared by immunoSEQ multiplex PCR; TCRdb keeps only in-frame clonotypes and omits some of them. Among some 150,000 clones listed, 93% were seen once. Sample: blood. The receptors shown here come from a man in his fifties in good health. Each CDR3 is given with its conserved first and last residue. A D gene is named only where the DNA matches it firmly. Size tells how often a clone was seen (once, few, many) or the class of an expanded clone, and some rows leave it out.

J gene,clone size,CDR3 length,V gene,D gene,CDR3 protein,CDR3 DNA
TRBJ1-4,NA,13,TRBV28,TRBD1,CASVTGGREKLFF,TGTGCCAGCGTAACAGGGGGGAGGGAAAAACTGTTTTTT
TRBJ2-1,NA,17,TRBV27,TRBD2,CASSFRGASGTYNEQFF,TGTGCCAGCAGTTTTCGAGGGGCTAGCGGTACCTACAATGAGCAGTTCTTC
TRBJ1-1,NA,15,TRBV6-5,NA,CASTKEGGLNTEAFF,TGTGCCAGCACCAAGGAGGGGGGCCTGAACACTGAAGCTTTCTTT
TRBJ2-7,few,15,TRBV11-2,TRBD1,CASSWAGTGAYEQYF,TGTGCCAGCAGCTGGGCCGGGACAGGGGCCTACGAGCAGTACTTC
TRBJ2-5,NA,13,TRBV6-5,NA,CASRSADQETQYF,TGTGCCAGCAGAAGCGCCGACCAAGAGACCCAGTACTTC
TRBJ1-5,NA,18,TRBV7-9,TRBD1,CASSYYGQGRDGNQPQHF,TGTGCCAGCAGTTACTACGGACAGGGAAGGGATGGCAATCAGCCCCAGCATTTT
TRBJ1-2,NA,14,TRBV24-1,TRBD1,CATSDSTGGYGYTF,TGTGCCACCAGTGATTCAACAGGGGGCTATGGCTACACCTTC
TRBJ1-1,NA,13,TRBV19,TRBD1,CAVGRDRNTEAFF,TGTGCCGTCGGTCGGGACAGAAACACTGAAGCTTTCTTT
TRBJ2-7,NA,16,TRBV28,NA,CASSFKQGGVSYEQYF,TGTGCCAGCAGTTTCAAACAGGGAGGGGTCTCCTACGAGCAGTACTTC
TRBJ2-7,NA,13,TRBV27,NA,CASSLRPSYEQYF,TGTGCCAGCAGTTTACGACCCTCCTACGAGCAGTACTTC
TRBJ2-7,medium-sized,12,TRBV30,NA,CAWSVGGDEQYF,TGTGCCTGGAGTGTAGGGGGGGACGAGCAGTACTTC
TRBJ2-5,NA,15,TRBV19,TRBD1,CASSIQTGGKGTQYF,TGTGCCAGTAGTATCCAGACAGGGGGGAAAGGGACCCAGTACTTC
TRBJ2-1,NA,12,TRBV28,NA,CASSRYYNEQFF,TGTGCCAGCAGTCGCTACTACAATGAGCAGTTCTTC
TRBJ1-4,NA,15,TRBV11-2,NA,CASSFSTVTNEKLFF,TGTGCCAGCAGCTTTAGCACCGTTACTAATGAAAAACTGTTTTTT
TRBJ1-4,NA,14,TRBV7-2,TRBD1,CASSLPGQWEKLFF,TGTGCCAGCAGCTTACCGGGACAGTGGGAAAAACTGTTTTTT
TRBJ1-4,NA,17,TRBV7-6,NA,CASSLGGRSGGNEKLFF,TGTGCCAGCAGCTTAGGCGGAAGGTCCGGGGGTAATGAAAAACTGTTTTTT
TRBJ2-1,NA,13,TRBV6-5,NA,CASSYSSYNEQFF,TGTGCCAGCAGTTACTCGAGTTACAATGAGCAGTTCTTC
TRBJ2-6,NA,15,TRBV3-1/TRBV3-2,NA,CASSQVLSGANVLTF,TGTGCCAGCAGCCAAGTTCTCTCTGGGGCCAACGTCCTGACTTTC
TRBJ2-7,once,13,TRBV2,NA,CASSVGGSYEQYF,TGTGCCAGCAGTGTTGGCGGATCCTACGAGCAGTACTTC
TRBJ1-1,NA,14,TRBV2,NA,CASSRDPGGTEAFF,TGTGCCAGCAGTAGGGACCCCGGGGGCACTGAAGCTTTCTTT
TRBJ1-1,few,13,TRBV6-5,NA,CASSLTEKSQAFF,TGTGCCAGCAGTCTAACGGAGAAATCTCAAGCTTTCTTT
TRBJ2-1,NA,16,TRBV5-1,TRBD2,CASSLRSSGSTNEQFF,TGCGCCAGCAGCTTGCGGTCTAGCGGGAGTACAAATGAGCAGTTCTTC
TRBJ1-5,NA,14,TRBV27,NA,CASSFSGPNQPQHF,TGTGCCAGCAGTTTTAGCGGACCTAATCAGCCCCAGCATTTT
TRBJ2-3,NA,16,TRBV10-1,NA,CASSESRGRRGDTQYF,TGCGCCAGCAGTGAGTCGAGGGGCCGACGAGGGGATACGCAGTATTTT
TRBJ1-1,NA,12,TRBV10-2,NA,CATSDRNTEAFF,TGCGCCACCTCAGACAGGAACACTGAAGCTTTCTTT
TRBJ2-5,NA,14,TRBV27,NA,CASSLTPHQETQYF,TGTGCCAGCAGTTTGACCCCACACCAAGAGACCCAGTACTTC
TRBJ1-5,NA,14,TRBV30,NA,CAWSLGGARQPQHF,TGTGCCTGGAGCCTGGGCGGGGCAAGGCAGCCCCAGCATTTT
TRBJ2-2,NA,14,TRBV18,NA,CASSPPQGTGELFF,TGTGCCAGCTCACCACCTCAGGGAACCGGGGAGCTGTTTTTT
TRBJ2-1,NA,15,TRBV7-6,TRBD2,CASSRLAGAYNEQFF,TGTGCCAGCAGCCGACTAGCGGGGGCCTACAATGAGCAGTTCTTC
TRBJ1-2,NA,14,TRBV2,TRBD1,CASSIGQGLYGYTF,TGTGCCAGCAGTATAGGACAGGGCTTATATGGCTACACCTTC
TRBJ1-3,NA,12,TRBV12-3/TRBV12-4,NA,CASSQNRAVGYF,TGTGCCAGCAGCCAAAATAGGGCCGTCGGATATTTT
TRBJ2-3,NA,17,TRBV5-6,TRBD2,CASSESRASGSLDTQYF,TGTGCCAGCAGCGAATCAAGGGCTAGCGGGAGTTTGGATACGCAGTATTTT
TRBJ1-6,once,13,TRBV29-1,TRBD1,CSAGTGSNSPLHF,TGCAGCGCTGGGACAGGCAGTAATTCACCCCTCCACTTT
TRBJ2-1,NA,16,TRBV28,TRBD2,CASSLLGLAGVNEQFF,TGTGCCAGCAGTTTACTGGGACTAGCGGGAGTCAATGAGCAGTTCTTC
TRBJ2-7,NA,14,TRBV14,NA,CASSQGALAYEQYF,TGTGCCAGCAGCCAAGGGGCTCTCGCCTACGAGCAGTACTTC
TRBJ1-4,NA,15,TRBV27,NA,CASSPGHTWGEKLFF,TGTGCCAGCAGTCCGGGCCACACATGGGGTGAAAAACTGTTTTTT
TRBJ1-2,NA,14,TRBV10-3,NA,CAISEHGQTYGYTF,TGTGCCATCAGTGAGCACGGCCAGACCTATGGCTACACCTTC
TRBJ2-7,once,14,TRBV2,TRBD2,CASRGLVGSYEQYF,TGTGCCAGCAGGGGACTAGTTGGGTCCTACGAGCAGTACTTC
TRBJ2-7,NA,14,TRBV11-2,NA,CASSLDRLSYEQYF,TGTGCCAGCAGCTTAGACAGGCTCTCCTACGAGCAGTACTTC
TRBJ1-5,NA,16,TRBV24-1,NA,CATSEKSTGLNQPQHF,TGTGCCACCAGTGAAAAATCGACAGGACTAAATCAGCCCCAGCATTTT
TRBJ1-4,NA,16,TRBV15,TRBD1,CATSTDRGRANEKLFF,TGTGCCACCAGCACGGACAGGGGGAGGGCTAATGAAAAACTGTTTTTT
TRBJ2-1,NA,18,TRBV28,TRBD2,CASVAAWWPSGSYNEQFF,TGTGCCAGCGTTGCCGCCTGGTGGCCTAGCGGCTCCTACAATGAGCAGTTCTTC